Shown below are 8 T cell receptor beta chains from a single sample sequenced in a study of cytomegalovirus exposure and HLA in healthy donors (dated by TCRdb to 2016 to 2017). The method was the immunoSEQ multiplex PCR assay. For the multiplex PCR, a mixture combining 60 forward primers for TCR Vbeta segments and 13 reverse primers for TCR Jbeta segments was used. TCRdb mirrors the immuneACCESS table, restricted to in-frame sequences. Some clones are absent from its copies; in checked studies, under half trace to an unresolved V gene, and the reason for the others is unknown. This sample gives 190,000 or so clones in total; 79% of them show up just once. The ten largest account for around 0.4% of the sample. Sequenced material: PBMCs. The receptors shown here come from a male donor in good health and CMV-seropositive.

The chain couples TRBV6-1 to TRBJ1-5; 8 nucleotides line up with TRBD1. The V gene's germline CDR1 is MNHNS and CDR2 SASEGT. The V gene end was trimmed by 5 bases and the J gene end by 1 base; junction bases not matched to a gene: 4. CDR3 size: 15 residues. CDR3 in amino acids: CASSPDRVSNQPQHF. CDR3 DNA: TGTGCCAGCAGTCCGGACAGGGTCAGCAATCAGCCCCAGCATTTT.

For the CDR3, the DNA is TGCGCCAGCAGCCAAGGACAGGGAACAGAAGGCTACACCTTC. Protein: CASSQGQGTEGYTF. The chain combines TRBV4-3 with TRBJ1-2, with 7 positions matching TRBD1. J gave up 8 bases and V 1 base, and 7 bases lay outside the gene matches. The V gene's germline CDR1 is LGHNA and CDR2 YSLEER. The CDR3 sequence is 14 residues long.

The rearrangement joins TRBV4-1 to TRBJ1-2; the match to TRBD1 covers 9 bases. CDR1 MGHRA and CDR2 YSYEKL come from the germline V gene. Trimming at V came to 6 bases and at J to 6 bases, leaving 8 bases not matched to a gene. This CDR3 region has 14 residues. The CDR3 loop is CASRLIQGADGYTF. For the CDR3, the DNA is TGCGCCAGCAGACTTATACAGGGGGCGGATGGCTACACCTTC.

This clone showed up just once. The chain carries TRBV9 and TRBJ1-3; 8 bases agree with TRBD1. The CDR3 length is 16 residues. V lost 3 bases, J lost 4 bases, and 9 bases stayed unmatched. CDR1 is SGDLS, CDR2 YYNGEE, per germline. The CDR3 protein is CASSALTGVGGNTIYF. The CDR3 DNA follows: TGTGCCAGCAGCGCTCTGACAGGGGTAGGGGGAAACACCATATATTTT.

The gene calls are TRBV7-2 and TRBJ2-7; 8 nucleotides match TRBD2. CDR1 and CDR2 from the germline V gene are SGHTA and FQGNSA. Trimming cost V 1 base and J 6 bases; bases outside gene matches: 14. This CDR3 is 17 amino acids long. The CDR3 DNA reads TGTGCCAGCAGCTTAGAGGGGGGGGGAGCGGGGGAGGTCGAGCAGTACTTC. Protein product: CASSLEGGGAGEVEQYF.

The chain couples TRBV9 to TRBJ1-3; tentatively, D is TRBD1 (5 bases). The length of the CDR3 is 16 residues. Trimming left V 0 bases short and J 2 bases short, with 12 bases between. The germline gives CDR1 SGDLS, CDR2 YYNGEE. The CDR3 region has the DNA TGTGCCAGCAGCGTAGACCACCAGGGCGCTGGAAACACCATATATTTT. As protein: CASSVDHQGAGNTIYF. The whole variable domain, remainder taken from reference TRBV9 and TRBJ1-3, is DSGVTQTPKHLITATGQRVTLRCSPRSGDLSVYWYQQSLDQGLQFLIQYYNGEERAKGNILERFSAQQFPDLHSELNLSSLELGDSALYFCASSVDHQGAGNTIYFGEGSWLTVV.

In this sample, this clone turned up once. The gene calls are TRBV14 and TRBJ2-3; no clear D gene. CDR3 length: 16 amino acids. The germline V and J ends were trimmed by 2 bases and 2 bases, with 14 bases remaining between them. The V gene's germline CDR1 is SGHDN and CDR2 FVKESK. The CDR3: CASSQSRVWVTDTQYF. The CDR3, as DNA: TGTGCCAGCAGCCAAAGCCGGGTCTGGGTCACAGATACGCAGTATTTT. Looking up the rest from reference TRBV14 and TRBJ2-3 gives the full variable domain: EAGVTQFPSHSVIEKGQTVTLRCDPISGHDNLYWYRRVMGKEIKFLLHFVKESKQDESGMPNNRFLAERTGGTYSTLKVQPAELEDSGVYFCASSQSRVWVTDTQYFGPGTRLTVL.

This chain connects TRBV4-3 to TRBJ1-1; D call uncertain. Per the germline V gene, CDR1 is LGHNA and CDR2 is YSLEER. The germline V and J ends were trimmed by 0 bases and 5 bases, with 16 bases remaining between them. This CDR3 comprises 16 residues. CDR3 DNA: TGCGCCAGCAGCCAAGATAGTGGAAGCTCGGGGACTGAAGCTTTCTTT. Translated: CASSQDSGSSGTEAFF.